This record covers a single TCR beta chain. The target of this receptor is not known. Base qualities were left out, and no much larger clone turns up one base away. This sample was included in a study of cytomegalovirus exposure and HLA in healthy donors (TCRdb year 2017). Background on the whole study: An earlier analysis of approximately 600 of the donors reported 250 to 300 Gb of sequence data and 117 million unique TCR beta sequences from some 180 million T cells. Approximately 300 gigabases of sequencing data and around 80 million unique TCR sequences made up an early release that covered approximately 620 HLA-typed donors. The genetic ancestry cluster associated with self-reported Caucasian donors included around four fifths of the roughly 400 genotyped donors. The study aimed to test whether cataloging public T cell receptors could reveal signatures of past pathogen exposure. The T cell repertoires of about 700 subjects were profiled by immunosequencing and related to cytomegalovirus serostatus. In addition to the first cohort of hundreds of subjects, a separate validation cohort of some 120 different subjects was used. To predict cytomegalovirus infection status, the study brought together high-throughput TCR immunosequencing, statistical association of individual TCRs with disease status, and machine learning. In a later analysis, previously published TCR beta repertoires from more than 500 donors were re-analyzed and high-resolution HLA genotyping was added so that TCR occurrence patterns could be studied. In the later analysis, no new phenotypic data were used to find candidate immune exposures; instead, reliance was placed on TCR beta sequences and their occurrence across donors. To decide whether each TCR beta V gene segment behaved as functional or pseudogenic, an earlier analysis of approximately 590 of the donors relied on high-throughput TCR beta sequencing. Donor age, sex, ethnicity and CMV serostatus were compiled together with the repertoire data. Genome-wide SNP genotypes for about 55% of the roughly 670 donors were used in a later genetic analysis, which treated that subset as a discovery cohort. All discovery cohort repertoires had been generated using a single sequencing platform. HLA typing included class I and class II loci at four-digit resolution. The number of typed donors differed by locus: about 620-630 for A, B, C, DRB1 and DQB1; 522 for DQA1; 606 for DPA1; and roughly 470 for DPB1. Roughly 5 DR-DQ haplotypes were handled as single units for association and clustering, since linkage in the cohort was strong. On average, around 240,000 unique TCR beta nucleotide sequences were sequenced per donor among fewer than 500 genotyped donors of the cohort, with roughly 20% of those sequences being non-productive.

Per the germline V gene (reference sequence), MNHNY is the CDR1 and SVGAGI is the CDR2. Spanning cysteine to phenylalanine, the CDR3 consists of 14 amino acids. The DNA shown is the 42-base CDR3, in frame from base 1. V sheds 4 bases and J sheds 4 bases, leaving 11 bases between their ends. In total, 500 to 700 healthy bone marrow donors made up the cohort. At the time of sampling, every cohort member was nominally healthy, though immune exposures that went unrecorded were likely present. The donor was CMV seronegative and was included in the group of 352 seronegative cohort members. Every donor gave a peripheral blood sample, and the peripheral blood mononuclear cells from that sample were used for TCR beta sequencing. The Qiagen DNeasy Blood Extraction Kit was used to extract genomic DNA from the blood cell samples. General conclusions and limits of the study: In a later genetic analysis, fewer N-insertions in productive TCRs were reported among donors in an Asian-associated ancestry cluster than the approximately 630-donor mean. For the cohort, immune exposure information was limited to CMV serostatus. The cohort was sequenced for TCR beta chains only, and without alpha or paired-chain data the features that could be detected were limited. Broadly in line with IMGT annotations, most TCR beta V segments showed up in productive rearrangements about 87% or about 30% of the time in an earlier analysis of 587 of the donors. Several of the top co-occurrence clusters appeared to be linked to parvovirus B19, influenza, CMV and Epstein-Barr virus, according to a later analysis. Cytomegalovirus status was reported to be diagnosed by the classifier with high specificity and sensitivity in both the original and validation cohorts. Most TCR sequences were observed very rarely across donors, whereas some public TCRs were present in many individuals. According to a later analysis, most CMV-associated TCR beta chains appeared to be HLA-restricted, and the HLA associations seemed to be driven largely by CMV exposure. Because HLA typing was missing for some donors at each locus, association tests included only the typed subset. A total of some 180 TCR beta chains were listed by the study as associated with cytomegalovirus. In a later analysis, HLA-associated TCR beta chains showed more clonal expansion and lower generation probabilities than non-associated chains that were equally common. In vitro tests confirmed that a few of the cytomegalovirus-associated TCR beta chains recognize cytomegalovirus antigens. When HLA alleles, especially DR and DQ, strongly co-occurred, TCR associations were difficult to assign to individual alleles. Correlated functional status among segregating V segments might reflect linkage disequilibrium, but an unknown experimental factor could not be ruled out. In a later analysis, some 17,000 TCR beta sequences were associated with specific HLA alleles at a false discovery rate of 0.05. The authors suggested that the approach could potentially be generalized to other disease states and immunological phenotypes. The 87-base-pair reads could not distinguish some IMGT-functional V segments, including TRBV6-2 and TRBV6-3, so those segments were excluded. An association between a missense DCLRE1C variant and V-gene and J-gene trimming of TCR beta chains was found in a later genetic analysis and replicated in an independent cohort. In a later analysis, TCR association rates were found to vary across HLA loci, with the most associated TCRs seen for DRB1 alleles and the fewest for HLA-C alleles. A further reported finding was that TCR beta sequences accurately predicted the HLA-A and HLA-B alleles for most subjects in the first cohort. A cluster of highly shared sequence variants was judged likely to represent a technical artifact of the sequencing pipeline. Presence/absence analyses assumed roughly uniform sequencing depth across donors, an assumption that may not hold. Because counts were too low, around 17 rarely observed V segments, including chromosome 9 orphons, were left out of the earlier analysis of 587 of the donors.

The protocol used for the library was the immunoSEQ multiplex PCR assay. For the multiplex PCR, a mixture combining 60 forward primers for TCR Vbeta segments and 13 reverse primers for TCR Jbeta segments was used. The CDR3 region of rearranged TCR beta genes was amplified from genomic DNA with a multiplex PCR assay. Amplified TCR beta libraries were sequenced as 87-base-pair reads on the Illumina HiSeq System. The paper's processing steps were these. In a later analysis, about 80 million unique TCR beta chains were counted across the 650 to 750 repertoires, and roughly 11 million of these chains were shared by at least two donors. Raw reads were error-corrected and collapsed into unique sequences by a nearest-neighbor algorithm in which closely related sequences were merged to remove PCR and sequencing errors. To assign V, D and J gene segments, CDR3 sequences were aligned to IMGT reference sequences. Each retained sequence needed at least a six-nucleotide match to both a V gene segment and a J gene segment. Rearrangements were classified as productive when the CDR3 lacked stop codons and remained in frame with V and J, and all other rearrangements were classified as non-productive. Following IMGT convention, CDR3 was defined as the stretch from the second conserved V-encoded cysteine up to the conserved J-encoded phenylalanine. The earlier analysis of 587 of the donors excluded any sequence lacking an unambiguous match to a single V gene segment. In an earlier analysis of approximately 560 of the donors, a V segment was called functional when productive rearrangements were above 56.7%, and segregating when the standard deviation between donors exceeded 5%. A statistical classification framework was built for diagnosing cytomegalovirus status from the catalog of TCR beta chain sequences. In a later analysis, TCR nucleotide sequences were compared against IMGT/GENE-DB human TR gene sequences so that V and J genes could be assigned. In a later analysis, CDR3 sequences and most-parsimonious VDJ recombination scenarios were assigned using the TCRdist pipeline. A later analysis defined each TCR beta chain by its CDR3 amino acid sequence plus V-gene family, and excluded reads lacking a unique V-gene family. A later analysis removed 450 to 600 highly shared, low-generation-probability nucleotide sequences to deal with suspected cross-contamination and a sequencing artifact. In a later analysis, a clonal expansion index was calculated for each public chain from normalized within-repertoire ranks of inferred template counts. Generation probabilities in a later analysis came from a VDJ recombination model fitted to out-of-frame rearrangements, and those results were checked against IGoR. In a later analysis, hypergeometric tests were used to score TCR-TCR, TCR-HLA and TCR-CMV co-occurrence, with a repertoire-size bias correction applied to TCR pairs. In a later analysis, false discovery rates were estimated by permuting HLA or CMV assignments 20 times. A later analysis grouped co-occurring TCRs with DBSCAN, adding TCRdist sequence similarity when clustering within HLA-allele-positive subsets. For co-occurrence clustering, repertoires with fewer than 30,000 or more than 120,000 public chains were excluded, along with a handful of repertoires with anomalous nucleotide sharing. The table was pulled from immuneACCESS by TCRdb, which kept in-frame rearrangements only. Such tables lose some clones; where checked, under half of the loss comes from unresolved V genes, and the rest has no known cause. V, J and clone size reflect that table, while D and trimming were determined from the DNA. Here the sample has roughly 54,000 clones; around four fifths occur a single time. Approximately 2.8% of the sample is taken by the ten largest.

The sequencing sample was made of PBMCs. The TCR originated in a man aged 45-65 years in good health and CMV-seronegative. The V and J genes are TRBV6-6 and TRBJ2-1, with a weak D call of TRBD1 (5 bases match). The encoded CDR3 is CASSSRQSYNEQFF. In nucleotide form, the sequence is TGTGCCAGCAGTTCAAGACAGTCTTACAATGAGCAGTTCTTC.